Each of the 9 T cell receptor beta chains below was sequenced from the same sample in a study of cytomegalovirus exposure and HLA in healthy donors. PCR primers comprised 60 Vbeta and 13 Jbeta primers. Clones were read by immunoSEQ multiplex PCR, and TCRdb kept only the in-frame ones, dropping some. This sample yields 150,000 to 180,000 clones, of which about 85% are seen a single time; roughly 2.4% belongs to the top ten. Sequenced sample: PBMCs. The receptor source for this set is a woman aged 18-29 years in good health and CMV-seronegative.

The gene calls are TRBV5-1 and TRBJ2-7, with TRBD2 identical over 7 bases. The ends lost 4 bases at V and 0 bases at J; junction bases unmatched: 10. Germline CDR1 SGHRS, CDR2 YFSETQ. The CDR3 has 16 residues. The CDR3 loop reads CASSQTPSGASYEQYF. The CDR3, as DNA: TGCGCCAGCAGCCAAACCCCTAGCGGTGCCTCCTACGAGCAGTACTTC.

This clone turned up a few times. The chain links TRBV28 to TRBJ2-1, with D tentatively TRBD1 (6 bases). The ends were cut back, 9 bases at V and 7 bases at J, with 16 bases in the middle. The CDR3 length is 13 residues. Germline-derived CDR1 and CDR2 are MDHEN and SYDVKM. The CDR3 reads CASLLPGQNEQFF. CDR3 nucleotides: TGTGCCAGTCTTCTTCCCGGACAGAATGAGCAGTTCTTC.

This chain connects TRBV6-5 to TRBJ1-2, with 8 nucleotides matching TRBD1. Trimming at V came to 2 bases and at J to 2 bases, leaving 4 bases not matched to a gene. Germline assignment: CDR1 MNHEY and CDR2 SVGAGI. The CDR3 has 15 amino acids. Here the CDR3 DNA reads TGTGCCAGCAGTTACCGGACAGGGATGAACTATGGCTACACCTTC. Translation: CASSYRTGMNYGYTF.

V usage is TRBV18 and J usage is TRBJ1-4; D is unclear. Trimming shortened V by 8 bases and J by 6 bases, and 13 bases separated the two germline ends. Germline V CDR1 and CDR2: KGHSH, LQKENI. This CDR3 has 13 residues. CDR3 residues: CASERGMDEKLFF. The CDR3 DNA follows: TGTGCCAGCGAGAGAGGGATGGATGAAAAACTGTTTTTT.

The V and J genes are TRBV12-5 and TRBJ2-7; the D gene is possibly TRBD1 (7 bases). From germline, CDR1 is LGHNT and CDR2 FRNRAP. CDR3 length equals 16 residues. Between the trimmed V and J ends, which lost 0 bases and 6 bases, there was a span of 18 bases. The CDR3: CASGLVLGGGGCEQYF. The CDR3 DNA sequence: TGTGCTAGTGGTTTGGTACTCGGTGGAGGGGGCTGCGAGCAGTACTTC. Looking up the rest from reference TRBV12-5 and TRBJ2-7 gives the full variable domain: DARVTQTPRHKVTEMGQEVTMRCQPILGHNTVFWYRQTMMQGLELLAYFRNRAPLDDSGMPKDRFSAEMPDATLATLKIQPSEPRDSAVYFCASGLVLGGGGCEQYFGPGTRLTVT.

The rearrangement joins TRBV25-1 to TRBJ2-5, with 13 bases lining up with TRBD2. The CDR3 has 15 amino acids. V lost 4 bases, J lost 5 bases, and 4 bases stayed unmatched. Looked up from germline, CDR1 is MGHDK and CDR2 is SYGVNS. As DNA, the CDR3 is TGTGCCAGCAGTGTAGGGACTAGCGGGGCGGAGACCCAGTACTTC. It is translated as CASSVGTSGAETQYF.

The chain joins TRBV5-5 to TRBJ2-7, with 10 bases that match TRBD1. Losses at the gene ends were 5 bases for V and 9 bases for J; bases not matched to a gene: 5. The CDR3 totals 12 residues. CDR1 is SGHKS and CDR2 is YYEKEE in the germline V gene (reference sequence). CDR3 region: CASRPTGGRQYF. CDR3 in DNA: TGTGCCAGCAGACCGACAGGGGGCAGGCAGTACTTC.

The rearrangement joins TRBV2 to TRBJ2-3; 13 bases align to TRBD2. This CDR3 has 15 residues. CDR1 is SNHLY, CDR2 FYNNEI, per germline. Germline trimming cut 6 bases from V and 3 bases from J; bases unmatched to any gene: 3. The CDR3 loop is CASSPGLAGTDTQYF. The CDR3 coding sequence is TGTGCCAGCAGCCCGGGACTAGCGGGAACAGATACGCAGTATTTT.

The J gene is TRBJ2-7, the V gene TRBV28; possibly TRBD2 for D (6 bases). CDR1 is MDHEN, CDR2 SYDVKM, per germline. This CDR3 has 15 amino acids. V gave up 5 bases and J gave up 2 bases, with 16 bases separating them. The CDR3 nucleotides read TGTGCCAGCAGTGGCGGGACCTTTAGACCCTACGAGCAGTACTTC. Protein: CASSGGTFRPYEQYF.